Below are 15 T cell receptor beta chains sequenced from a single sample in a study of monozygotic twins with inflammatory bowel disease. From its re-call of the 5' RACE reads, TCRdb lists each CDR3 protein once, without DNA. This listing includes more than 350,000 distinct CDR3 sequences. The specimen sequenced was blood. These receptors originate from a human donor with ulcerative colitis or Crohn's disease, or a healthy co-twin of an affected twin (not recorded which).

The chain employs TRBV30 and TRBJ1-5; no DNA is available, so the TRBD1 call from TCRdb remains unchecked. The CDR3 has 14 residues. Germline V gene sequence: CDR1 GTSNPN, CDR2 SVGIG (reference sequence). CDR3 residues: CAWTAQGGNQPQHF.

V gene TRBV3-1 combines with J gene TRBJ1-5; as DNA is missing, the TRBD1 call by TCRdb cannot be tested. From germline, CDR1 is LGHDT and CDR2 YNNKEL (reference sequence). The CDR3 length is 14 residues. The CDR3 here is CASSQGRVNQPQHF.

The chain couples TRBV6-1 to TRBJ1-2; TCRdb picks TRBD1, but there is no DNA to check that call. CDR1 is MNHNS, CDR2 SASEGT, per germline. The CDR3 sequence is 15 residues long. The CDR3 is CASREGTGFIRGYTF.

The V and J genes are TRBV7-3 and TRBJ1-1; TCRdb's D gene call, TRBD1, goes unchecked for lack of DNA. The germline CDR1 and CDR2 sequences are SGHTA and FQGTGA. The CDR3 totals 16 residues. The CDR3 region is CASSPLSGTGEGEAFF.

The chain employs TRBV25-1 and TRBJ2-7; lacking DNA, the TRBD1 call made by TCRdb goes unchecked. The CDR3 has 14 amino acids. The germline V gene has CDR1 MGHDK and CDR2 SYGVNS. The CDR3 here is CASSEYLGEREQYF.

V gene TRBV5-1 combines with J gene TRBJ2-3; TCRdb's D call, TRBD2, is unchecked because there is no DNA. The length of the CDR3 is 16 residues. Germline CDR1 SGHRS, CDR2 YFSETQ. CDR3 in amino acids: CASSLEGRFLTDTQYF.

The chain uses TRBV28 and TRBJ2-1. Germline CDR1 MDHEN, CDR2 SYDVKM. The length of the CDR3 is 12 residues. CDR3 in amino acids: CASNLGVREQFF.

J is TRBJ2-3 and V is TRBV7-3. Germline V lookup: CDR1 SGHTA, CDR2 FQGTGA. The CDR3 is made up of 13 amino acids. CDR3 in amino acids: CASSLRPWDTQYF.

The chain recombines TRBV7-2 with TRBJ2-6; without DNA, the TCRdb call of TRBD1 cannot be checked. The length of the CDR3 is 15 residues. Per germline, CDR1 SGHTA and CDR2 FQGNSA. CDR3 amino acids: CASSHRGAGANVLTF. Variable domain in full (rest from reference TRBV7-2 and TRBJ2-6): GAGVSQSPSNKVTEKGKDVELRCDPISGHTALYWYRQSLGQGLEFLIYFQGNSAPDKSGLPSDRFSAERTGGSVSTLTIQRTQQEDSAVYLCASSHRGAGANVLTFGAGSRLTVL.

The CDR3 sequence: CSETSGYNEQFF. V gene TRBV29-1 combines with J gene TRBJ2-1; with no DNA, the TCRdb D assignment of TRBD2 cannot be verified. The CDR3 consists of 12 residues. Germline loops: CDR1 SQVTM, CDR2 ANQGSEA.

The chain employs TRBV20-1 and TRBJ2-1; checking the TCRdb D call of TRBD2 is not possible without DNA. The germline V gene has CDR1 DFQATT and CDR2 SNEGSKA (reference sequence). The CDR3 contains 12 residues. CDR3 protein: CSAPGLANEQFF.

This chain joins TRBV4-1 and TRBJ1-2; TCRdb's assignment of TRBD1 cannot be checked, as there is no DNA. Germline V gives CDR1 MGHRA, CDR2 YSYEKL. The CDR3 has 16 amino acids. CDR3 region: CASSQGVQGNNYGYTF.

The CDR3 sequence: CASSYGTTNQPQHF. The chain combines TRBV6-5 with TRBJ1-5; the TCRdb D gene call, TRBD1, has no DNA to confirm it. Germline CDR1 MNHEY, CDR2 SVGAGI. The CDR3 has 14 amino acids.

The CDR3: CASSVGNGGYYEQYF. V gene TRBV9 combines with J gene TRBJ2-7; TCRdb returns TRBD2, unconfirmable since there is no DNA. The CDR3 consists of 15 residues. Germline loops: CDR1 SGDLS, CDR2 YYNGEE. Full variable domain (missing parts from reference TRBV9 and TRBJ2-7): DSGVTQTPKHLITATGQRVTLRCSPRSGDLSVYWYQQSLDQGLQFLIQYYNGEERAKGNILERFSAQQFPDLHSELNLSSLELGDSALYFCASSVGNGGYYEQYFGPGTRLTVT.

The CDR3: CASSVVGTANTGELFF. This chain links TRBV9 with TRBJ2-2; the D call of TRBD1 rests on TCRdb alone, since no DNA is present to check it. The CDR3 covers 16 residues. Germline V gene lookup returns CDR1 SGDLS and CDR2 YYNGEE.